This T cell receptor (beta chain) was sequenced during a study of cytomegalovirus exposure and HLA in healthy donors. Across the whole study: T cells numbering about 200 million yielded around 120 million unique TCR beta sequences in an earlier analysis.

The PCR was carried out with 60 Vbeta primers and 13 Jbeta primers. Some clones are missing from TCRdb's copy, which holds only in-frame ones; the method was immunoSEQ multiplex PCR. The sample shows roughly 35,000 clones, 45% to 55% of them seen only once. The CDR3 runs 13 residues. V dropped 4 bases and J dropped 9 bases, with 10 bases sitting between them. Germline V gives CDR1 LNHDA, CDR2 SQIVND (reference sequence). About this clone itself: Its specificity is not known.

Study-wide results and caveats: TCR beta V- and J-gene trimming was later associated with a missense DCLRE1C variant.

Sequenced material: PBMCs. This TCR derives from a woman aged 40 to 50 in good health and CMV-seropositive. The V call is TRBV19, the J call TRBJ1-6; no clear D. CDR3 protein: CASSNRRGSPLHF. CDR3 sequence (DNA): TGTGCCAGTAGTAACCGTCGGGGTTCACCCCTCCACTTT.